The sequence of this TCR beta chain was determined in a study of shared clonotypes between healthy human individuals (dated by TCRdb to about 2020). As for the study more broadly: Two women and three men aged 18 to 49 years were included in the cohort. For each donor, CD4 naive and CD4 memory were each run on three plates, CD8 naive on two plates, and CD8 memory on one plate. The study deeply sequenced blood TCR repertoires of five healthy adults to estimate repertoire size and the extent of clonotype sharing between individuals. Libraries were prepared and TCR repertoires were sequenced by different laboratories using diverse techniques, in order to increase sequencing depth and limit assay-specific biases. Between about 0.9 and 9 billion PBMCs per donor were obtained by leukapheresis. The full study reports these points: The genetic and exposure-history diversity represented was limited by the small number of donors. Naive subsets generally had larger estimated clonotype richness than memory subsets. When several donors were compared, the shared fraction of clonotypes was about 5.2% for naive CD4, more than 3% for naive CD8, 2.3% for memory CD4, and around 0.4% for memory CD8. Compared with non-shared clonotypes, clonotypes shared by all four sorted-subset donors had higher generation probabilities. Sampling was restricted to blood, and TCR repertoires in tissues likely differ from the TCR repertoires found in blood. Pairwise subsampling indicated that sequencing depth was expected to affect the degree of clonotype sharing among donors. Rarefaction of sorted-subset datasets indicated incomplete sequencing despite the large sequencing depth.

Cut back by 5 bases and 0 bases, the V and J ends lie 8 bases apart. Sequences GTSNPN (CDR1) and SVGIG (CDR2) are obtained from the germline V gene (reference sequence). Inclusive of the bounding cysteine and phenylalanine, the CDR3 is 12 residues long. Solely the CDR3 DNA is kept, with 36 bases framed from the first base. Using the deep immunoSEQ assay, multiplex PCR amplified TCR CDR3 regions from genomic DNA. For each cell subset, the extracted genomic DNA was distributed evenly across all wells of several immunoSEQ 96-well plates, and each plate served as one replicate. Each replicate PCR for sorted subsets received roughly 0.2 ug genomic DNA, equal to about 29,000 T cell genomes. The purified libraries were quantified using a Qubit 3.0 fluorometer, sized with a Bioanalyzer 2100, and then quantified again using the KAPA Library Quantification kit. A separate single-read 150-cycle Illumina NextSeq 550 flow cell was used to sequence each immunoSEQ 96-well plate. As for the authors' bioinformatics: The immunoSEQ output contained only junctional sequences without quality scores, so filtering could not match that applied to full-length reads. To assign V/J genes and CDR3, sequences were annotated against IMGT germline references using PyIR, a Python wrapper for IgBLAST v1.9. Any read was removed if the V/J assignment was weak (E-value above 1e-6), the CDR3 was missing, or the read contained stop codons, out-of-frame junctions, or ambiguous translated residues. V3J clonotypes were defined by identical inferred V gene, J gene, and CDR3 amino acid sequence. Percentage overlap between repertoires was computed as shared unique clonotypes divided by the size of the smaller repertoire. Three approaches were used to assess repertoire richness: RTK rarefaction, the Chao1 estimator, and Recon v2.1 estimates of unobserved clonotypes. Generation probabilities were computed with OLGA for all TCRbeta clonotypes obtained by the gDNA method from four donors. The source is immuneACCESS, and TCRdb retained only in-frame sequences with V and J called. Part of the clones is not carried over; for the studies checked, unresolved V genes explain less than half of this, and the remainder is unexplained. V, J and clone size derive from that table, while D and trimming were established from the DNA sequence. The sample yields about 660,000 clones; roughly 70% were counted once. 1.5% to 2% of the sample belongs to the ten largest clones.

The donors were healthy, HIV-negative adults with no recently reported acute infections or vaccinations. Every donor was a Caucasian adult living in Nashville, Tennessee, USA. CD4+ T cells were enriched by magnetic negative selection; naive cells were then positively selected on CD45RA, and the negative fraction formed the memory subset. Blood was collected by leukapheresis, and PBMCs were isolated by Ficoll-Histopaque density gradient centrifugation and then cryopreserved in liquid nitrogen vapor phase. Analytical flow cytometry was used to check the purity and quantity of every magnetically sorted T cell population. Genomic DNA was isolated from every sorted fraction and measured by UV absorbance on a Nanodrop 2000c. This clone appeared a few times. No cognate antigen has been identified for it. Per-base qualities were not stored, and no clone one base away is much larger.

Sequenced: memory CD4+ T cells sorted from blood. In light of the paper, this sample's cell subset or site label describes: CD45RA-negative fraction. Recombination connected TRBV30 to TRBJ2-7, with TRBD2 as a weak D call on 6 bases. The receptor's source is a woman younger than 45 in good health. The CDR3 region has the sequence CAWDGGSYEQYF. The DNA sequence is as follows: TGTGCCTGGGACGGGGGCTCCTACGAGCAGTACTTC.